This T cell receptor beta chain was documented in a study of monozygotic twins with inflammatory bowel disease. Notes on the study in general: Heterogeneous immunosuppressive treatment regimens may have introduced variability into patient repertoires. Individual T cell subtypes were not distinguishable. For IBD patients, clonotypes shared with others were fewer than for healthy twins, especially with disease activity.

Sampling involved one blood draw (about 2.7 ml) for every donor. The CDR3 has 17 residues. TCRdb reprocessed the 5' RACE reads and keeps a single row for each CDR3 protein, giving no DNA. Its clone listing holds 120,000 to 150,000 distinct CDR3 sequences. Details on this clonotype: The antigen remains unidentified.

The TCR comes from a human donor with ulcerative colitis or Crohn's disease, or a healthy co-twin of an affected twin (not recorded which). Sequenced input: blood. The chain combines TRBV12-3 or TRBV12-4 with TRBJ2-7; no DNA is available, so the TRBD1 call from TCRdb remains unchecked. The CDR3 sequence: CASSLWGGRRASYEQYF.